This passage covers 12 T cell receptor beta chains from one sample sequenced in a study of PD-1 blockade in mismatch repair-deficient tumors. Measured with immunoSEQ multiplex PCR; TCRdb has only the in-frame clones, and not every one. The sample shows approximately 50,000 clones, around 82% of them seen only once. Sequencing used peripheral blood, obtained 4 weeks after starting pembrolizumab. These receptors were collected from an adult with mismatch repair-deficient cancer.

The chain combines TRBV6-6 with TRBJ2-7, with D maybe TRBD2 (5 bases). The CDR3 runs 14 residues. The V gene lost 2 bases and the J gene lost 0 bases, with 8 bases spanning the gap. The germline CDR1 and CDR2 sequences are MNHNY and SVGAGI (reference sequence). The CDR3, as DNA: TGTGCCAGCAGTTACCGGAGCGGCTCCTACGAGCAGTACTTC. Protein: CASSYRSGSYEQYF.

The chain couples TRBV29-1 to TRBJ2-5; TRBD2 might be the D (7 bases). Germline V CDR1 and CDR2: SQVTM, ANQGSEA. V was pared by 0 bases and J by 6 bases, with 14 bases between. The length of the CDR3 is 14 residues. DNA of the CDR3: TGCAGCGTTGAAGATGAGAGGGGGGGAAAGACCCAGTACTTC. It translates to CSVEDERGGKTQYF. The entire variable domain, with the rest obtained from reference TRBV29-1 and TRBJ2-5, is as follows: SAVISQKPSRDICQRGTSLTIQCQVDSQVTMMFWYRQQPGQSLTLIATANQGSEATYESGFVIDKFPISRPNLTFSTLTVSNMSPEDSSIYLCSVEDERGGKTQYFGPGTRLLVL.

This chain joins TRBV6-5 and TRBJ2-5; D not certain. The CDR3 totals 14 residues. V lost 2 bases and J 2 bases, leaving 9 bases between the germline ends. Germline V gene data show CDR1 as MNHEY and CDR2 as SVGAGI. The CDR3 region is CASSYGRAQETQYF. CDR3 coding DNA: TGTGCCAGCAGTTACGGCCGGGCACAAGAGACCCAGTACTTC.

The V call is TRBV5-6, the J call TRBJ2-1; D is unresolved. There are 12 residues in the CDR3. Trimming left V 4 bases short and J 5 bases short, with 7 bases between. Germline CDR1 SGHDT, CDR2 YYEEEE. The CDR3 sequence: CASSPRHNEQFF. The CDR3 DNA reads TGTGCCAGCAGCCCACGACACAATGAGCAGTTCTTC.

The chain combines TRBV5-1 with TRBJ2-7; the D is unclear. Germline CDR1 SGHRS, CDR2 YFSETQ. Trimming took off 2 bases at V and 0 bases at J, with 15 bases between the two ends. The CDR3 spans 16 residues. The CDR3 protein is CASSFKVGQPSYEQYF. In DNA form, the CDR3 reads TGCGCCAGCAGCTTTAAGGTAGGGCAGCCCTCCTACGAGCAGTACTTC.

V and J are TRBV4-1 and TRBJ2-3; D is undetermined. Germline CDR1 is MGHRA and CDR2 is YSYEKL. This CDR3 contains 18 residues. Deletions cut 1 base from V and 0 bases from J, with 17 bases between. The CDR3 nucleotides read TGCGCCAGCAGCCAAGGGGAACCAGTGATCCTTAGCACAGATACGCAGTATTTT. Amino acid sequence: CASSQGEPVILSTDTQYF.

This clone was seen only a few times. The chain links TRBV5-1 to TRBJ1-1; no clear D. The CDR3 runs 13 residues. Germline V gene data show CDR1 as SGHRS and CDR2 as YFSETQ. The V and J ends lost 5 bases and 4 bases respectively, with 12 bases between them. CDR3 sequence (DNA): TGCGCCAGCAGGGTGCAGGAAAGCACTGAAGCTTTCTTT. Translated, it gives CASRVQESTEAFF.

The chain combines TRBV6-5 with TRBJ2-7, with 11 bases aligning to TRBD2. With V trimmed by 7 bases and J by 1 base, 6 bases remained unmatched. Germline V CDR1 and CDR2: MNHEY, SVGAGI. This CDR3 region has 15 residues. The CDR3, as DNA: TGTGCCAGCAAAGGGGCTAGCGGGGGGTCCTACGAGCAGTACTTC. Protein: CASKGASGGSYEQYF.

This clone was counted a few times. CDR3: CASSLDGPLNTEAFF. The CDR3 region has the DNA TGTGCCAGCAGCTTGGATGGACCGTTGAACACTGAAGCTTTCTTT. V and J are TRBV5-8 and TRBJ1-1; D is ambiguous. Trimming cost V 0 bases and J 0 bases, with 9 bases left between them. CDR3 length equals 15 residues. Germline V CDR1 and CDR2: SGHTS, YDEGEE. Full variable domain (outside the CDR3, taken from reference TRBV5-8 and TRBJ1-1): EAGVTQSPTHLIKTRGQQATLRCSPISGHTSVYWYQQALGLGLQFLLWYDEGEERNRGNFPPRFSGRQFPNYSSELNVNALELEDSALYLCASSLDGPLNTEAFFGQGTRLTVV.

CDR3 in amino acids: CASYGSGGYGYTF. The CDR3 nucleotides are TGTGCCAGCTATGGCAGCGGAGGCTATGGCTACACCTTC. The J gene is TRBJ1-2, the V gene TRBV6-5; D ambiguous. V was pared by 8 bases and J by 4 bases, with 14 bases between. Germline V gene data show CDR1 as MNHEY and CDR2 as SVGAGI. The CDR3 covers 13 residues.

V usage is TRBV9 and J usage is TRBJ2-3; unclear D gene. V lost 3 bases and J 7 bases, leaving 12 bases between the germline ends. Germline CDR1 reads SGDLS; CDR2 reads YYNGEE. This CDR3 is built from 13 residues. CDR3 coding DNA: TGTGCCAGCAGCGCCTTGGACCACTATACGCAGTATTTT. It specifies CASSALDHYTQYF.

The chain couples TRBV29-1 to TRBJ1-1; no clear D gene. CDR3 length: 12 amino acids. V was trimmed by 6 bases and J by 2 bases, leaving 10 bases between them. Per germline, CDR1 SQVTM and CDR2 ANQGSEA. CDR3 in amino acids: CSVSSGNTEAFF. CDR3 sequence (DNA): TGCAGCGTCTCTTCGGGAAACACTGAAGCTTTCTTT.